The clone carrying this TCR beta chain was found a few times. The CDR3 contains 13 residues. Germline-derived CDR1 and CDR2 are SGHDT and YYEEEE. V was clipped by 5 bases and J by 0 bases, with 8 bases between them. The data derive from a study of spatial heterogeneity in lung cancer. TCRdb ran MiXCR on the 5' RACE reads and lists one entry per CDR3 protein. The table shows roughly 4,200 distinct CDR3 sequences, with about a sixth occurring only once. Time point noted: sample taken at primary tumor resection. Extraction of whole RNA from tumor, nontumor lung or frozen PBMC preceded unsorted sequencing.

This sequence originates from a male donor with early-stage non-small cell lung cancer. The sample consisted of PBMCs, taken at surgery. This chain uses TRBV5-6 with TRBJ2-5; D gene ambiguous. CDR3 in amino acids: CASSRDNQETQYF. Here the CDR3 DNA reads TGTGCCAGCAGTCGTGACAACCAAGAGACCCAGTACTTC.